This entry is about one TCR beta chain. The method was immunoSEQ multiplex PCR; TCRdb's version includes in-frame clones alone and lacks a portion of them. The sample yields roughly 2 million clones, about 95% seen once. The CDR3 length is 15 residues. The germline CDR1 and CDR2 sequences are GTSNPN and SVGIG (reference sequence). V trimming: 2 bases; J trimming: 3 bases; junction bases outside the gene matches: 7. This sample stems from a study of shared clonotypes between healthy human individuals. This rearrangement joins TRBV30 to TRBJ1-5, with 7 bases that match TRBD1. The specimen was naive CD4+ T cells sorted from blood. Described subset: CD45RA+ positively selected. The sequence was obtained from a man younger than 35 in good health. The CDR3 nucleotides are TGTGCCTGGAGTTATGGACAGGCCCCCAATCAGCCCCAGCATTTT. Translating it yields CAWSYGQAPNQPQHF. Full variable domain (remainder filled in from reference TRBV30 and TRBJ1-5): SQTIHQWPATLVQPVGSPLSLECTVEGTSNPNLYWYRQAAGRGLQLLFYSVGIGQISSEVPQNLSASRPQDRQFILSSKKLLLSDSGFYLCAWSYGQAPNQPQHFGDGTRLSIL.